Here is one TCR beta chain with its context. This clonotype was counted ten times or more. What antigen it recognizes has not been identified. No much larger clone is present one base from it, and per-base qualities are unavailable. Ficoll-Paque density gradient centrifugation was used to isolate PBMCs. There are 14 amino acids in the CDR3, from cysteine to phenylalanine inclusive. CDR3 DNA only is kept here, 42 bases in frame from base 1. Here V drops 6 bases and J drops 7 bases, and the junction holds 7 bases not matched to any gene. The sample belongs to a study of T-cell memory formation after mild COVID-19 (dated by TCRdb to the early 2020s). About the investigation overall: TCR sequence clusters from the two donors were found to be largely donor specific. Longitudinal TCRalpha and TCRbeta repertoire sequencing tracked T-cell clones expanding and contracting after mild COVID-19 in two donors. Two young, previously healthy adult volunteers, one female and one male, were included in the cohort.

TCRdb lists the instrument as Illumina NovaSeq 6000. TCRalpha and TCRbeta cDNA libraries were built by 5'RACE with constant-segment primers, adding sample barcodes and unique molecular identifiers. RNA was extracted from every sample with Trizol reagent. Library amplification was performed in two PCR steps, and a second sample barcode and Illumina TruSeq adapters were introduced in the second step. The libraries were sequenced on an Illumina NovaSeq using 2 x 150 bp paired-end reads. As for the authors' bioinformatics: Demultiplexing of reads and collapsing into UMI-guided consensus sequences were performed with migec v1.2.7. Using mixcr v2.1.11, the UMI consensuses were aligned to TRA and TRB V and J templates and assembled into clonotypes. Clonotypes were classified as expanded or contracted when called significant by both edgeR and NoisET, with noise models trained on biological replicates. For edgeR calls, the thresholds were a false discovery rate-adjusted p below 0.01 and a log2 fold-change of 1. As an exploratory analysis of dynamics, PCA with hierarchical clustering was applied to max-normalized trajectories of the 1000 most abundant clonotypes. Separately sequenced CD4+ and CD8+ repertoires were used to assign the CD4 or CD8 phenotype of responding clones. The public sequencing data were trimmed at Q25 with fastp and processed into clonotypes with MiXCR by TCRdb, which kept only in-frame beta chains. CDR3 protein duplicates are merged, each entry listing the most common genes and DNA. TCRdb assigned the V and J calls; the authors' analysis was not used. This sample comprises roughly 410,000 distinct CDR3 sequences, roughly 24% of them detected only once. The leading ten clones occupy around 9% of the sample.

The study at large found these results: The detection of some responding clones in pre-infection memory suggests that pre-existing cross-reactive memory T cells joined the SARS-CoV-2 response. SARS-CoV-2 specificity of the second-wave clones peaking on day 37 was not confirmed. Only two mild cases were covered by the study, and larger cohorts that include severe cases with pre-infection samples were considered necessary. From day 15 to 85, contracting clones showed balanced CD4/CD8 phenotypes, whereas a second wave of clones that expanded from day 15 to 37 leaned towards CD4+. Contracting CD4+ clones were found mainly in CM and EM memory subsets, while CD8+ clones were enriched in EMRA.

The receptor was derived from an adult woman who had mild COVID-19 (a few samples of this study predate the infection). The sample titles of this study are shuffled in the database, so cell type and time point are left out; the donor was told from shared clones. The sequencing sample was made of PBMCs or a T cell subset sorted from them (not recorded which). Rearrangement joined TRBV12-3 or TRBV12-4 to TRBJ2-1; the central 9 bases match TRBD2. The DNA is TGTGCCAGCAGAAAGCGGGAGGAGGGGAATGAGCAGTTCTTC. Translated, it gives CASRKREEGNEQFF.